A selection of T cell receptor beta chains follows, all from one sample in a study of blood T cell repertoires in COVID-19. The table came from immunoSEQ multiplex PCR; TCRdb's copy has only in-frame clones and leaves some out. The sample consists of 200,000 to 250,000 clones, roughly 84% of them appearing once. Material for sequencing was peripheral blood. The receptors were sampled from a man aged 50-60 years who had recovered from COVID-19. Each CDR3 is given with its conserved first and last residue. The order of the fields is D gene, V gene, J gene, clone size, CDR3 DNA, CDR3 protein. D genes are given only for firm matches. Clone sizes are given selectively: once, few, many, or a class where the clone is expanded.

d_call: .; v_call: TRBV7-9; j_call: TRBJ2-7; clone_size: .; cdr3_nt: TGTGCCAGCAGCTTAACCGGGTTAAGCTCCTACGAGCAGTACTTC; cdr3_aa: CASSLTGLSSYEQYF
d_call: .; v_call: TRBV27; j_call: TRBJ2-3; clone_size: .; cdr3_nt: TGTGCCAGCAGTTTTCTCAACCCTCGGGGCACAGATACGCAGTATTTT; cdr3_aa: CASSFLNPRGTDTQYF
d_call: TRBD2; v_call: TRBV18; j_call: TRBJ2-3; clone_size: .; cdr3_nt: TGTGCCAGCCGCCGCGGACTAGCGGGAGGAGCAGATACGCAGTATTTT; cdr3_aa: CASRRGLAGGADTQYF
d_call: TRBD2; v_call: TRBV6-2/TRBV6-3; j_call: TRBJ2-7; clone_size: .; cdr3_nt: TGTGCCAGCAGCAGACTAGCGGGGGCCTACGAGCAGTACTTC; cdr3_aa: CASSRLAGAYEQYF
d_call: .; v_call: TRBV28; j_call: TRBJ2-7; clone_size: .; cdr3_nt: TGTGCCAGCAGCGCTATCGGGACCGGGCGGGGCGAGCAGTACTTC; cdr3_aa: CASSAIGTGRGEQYF
d_call: TRBD1; v_call: TRBV18; j_call: TRBJ1-4; clone_size: .; cdr3_nt: TGTGCCAGCTCACCACCGATGAGACAGGGTCATAATGAAAAACTGTTTTTT; cdr3_aa: CASSPPMRQGHNEKLFF
d_call: TRBD2; v_call: TRBV14; j_call: TRBJ2-1; clone_size: few; cdr3_nt: TGTGCCAGCAGCCCTTTACCGGGACTAGCGGGAGATGAGCAGTTCTTC; cdr3_aa: CASSPLPGLAGDEQFF
d_call: .; v_call: TRBV18; j_call: TRBJ2-6; clone_size: .; cdr3_nt: TGTGCCAGCTCACCTCAGGTCCTTTTGGGGGCCAACGTCCTGACTTTC; cdr3_aa: CASSPQVLLGANVLTF
d_call: .; v_call: TRBV27; j_call: TRBJ1-1; clone_size: few; cdr3_nt: TGTGCCAGCTCCCCCGGGCGGGTTATGAACACTGAAGCTTTCTTT; cdr3_aa: CASSPGRVMNTEAFF
d_call: TRBD2; v_call: TRBV27; j_call: TRBJ2-1; clone_size: many; cdr3_nt: TGTGCCAGCAGTTCACTAGCGGGAGGGGTGAATGAGCAGTTCTTC; cdr3_aa: CASSSLAGGVNEQFF
d_call: TRBD1; v_call: TRBV19; j_call: TRBJ2-1; clone_size: .; cdr3_nt: TGTGCCAGTAGTCCGGACAGGGTAAATAACAATGAGCAGTTCTTC; cdr3_aa: CASSPDRVNNNEQFF
d_call: TRBD1; v_call: TRBV3-1/TRBV3-2; j_call: TRBJ2-7; clone_size: .; cdr3_nt: TGTGCCAGCAGCTCGTCGGACAGGGGATACGAGCAGTACTTC; cdr3_aa: CASSSSDRGYEQYF
d_call: .; v_call: TRBV28; j_call: TRBJ1-5; clone_size: .; cdr3_nt: TGTGCCAGCAGTTCACAAACGTCGGCGGGCAGAAATCAGCCCCAGCATTTT; cdr3_aa: CASSSQTSAGRNQPQHF
d_call: .; v_call: TRBV15; j_call: TRBJ2-3; clone_size: .; cdr3_nt: TGTGCCACCAGCAGAGAAGCGCAGGGTTGGGATACGCAGTATTTT; cdr3_aa: CATSREAQGWDTQYF
d_call: TRBD2; v_call: TRBV5-1; j_call: TRBJ2-5; clone_size: .; cdr3_nt: TGCGCCAGCAGCTGGACTAGCGGGAGTCGAGAGACCCAGTACTTC; cdr3_aa: CASSWTSGSRETQYF
d_call: TRBD1; v_call: TRBV28; j_call: TRBJ1-2; clone_size: .; cdr3_nt: TGTGCCAGCAGTTTGACCGGGACAGCTAACTATGGCTACACCTTC; cdr3_aa: CASSLTGTANYGYTF
d_call: .; v_call: TRBV30; j_call: TRBJ1-4; clone_size: .; cdr3_nt: TGTGCCTGGAGTGTAAGGCAAAGGAGGTTAACTAATGAAAAACTGTTTTTT; cdr3_aa: CAWSVRQRRLTNEKLFF
d_call: .; v_call: TRBV30; j_call: TRBJ2-2; clone_size: .; cdr3_nt: TGTGCCTGGAGTGCAGGACTTTACACCGGGGAGCTGTTTTTT; cdr3_aa: CAWSAGLYTGELFF
d_call: TRBD1; v_call: TRBV14; j_call: TRBJ2-7; clone_size: .; cdr3_nt: TGTGCCAGCAGCCAATTGGGACAGCTAACCTACGAGCAGTACTTC; cdr3_aa: CASSQLGQLTYEQYF
d_call: .; v_call: TRBV27; j_call: TRBJ1-1; clone_size: .; cdr3_nt: TGTGCCAGCAGTTTATCGTCGGGGAGAACCACTGAAGCTTTCTTT; cdr3_aa: CASSLSSGRTTEAFF
d_call: .; v_call: TRBV18; j_call: TRBJ1-2; clone_size: .; cdr3_nt: TGTGCCAGCTCGGCAGGATTGAACTATGGCTACACCTTC; cdr3_aa: CASSAGLNYGYTF
d_call: TRBD1; v_call: TRBV5-1; j_call: TRBJ2-7; clone_size: .; cdr3_nt: TGCGCCAGCAGCAGGACAGGGGGCTCGTACGAGCAGTACTTC; cdr3_aa: CASSRTGGSYEQYF
d_call: TRBD1; v_call: TRBV6-6; j_call: TRBJ1-2; clone_size: .; cdr3_nt: TGTGCCAGCAGTTACTCGGGGCGCACAGGGGGCTATGGCTACACCTTC; cdr3_aa: CASSYSGRTGGYGYTF
d_call: .; v_call: TRBV6-5; j_call: TRBJ2-3; clone_size: .; cdr3_nt: TGTGCCAGCAAAAGGGAGGCCACAGATACGCAGTATTTT; cdr3_aa: CASKREATDTQYF
d_call: .; v_call: TRBV24-1; j_call: TRBJ2-3; clone_size: .; cdr3_nt: TGTGCCACCAGTGATGAGGGCGCGGCAGCAACAGATACGCAGTATTTT; cdr3_aa: CATSDEGAAATDTQYF
d_call: TRBD2; v_call: TRBV7-9; j_call: TRBJ2-1; clone_size: .; cdr3_nt: TGTGCCAGCAGCACACGGGGACTAGGCAGTAATGAGCAGTTCTTC; cdr3_aa: CASSTRGLGSNEQFF
d_call: TRBD1; v_call: TRBV5-1; j_call: TRBJ2-1; clone_size: .; cdr3_nt: TGCGCCAGCAGCTTCCCGACAGGGAATGAGCAGTTCTTC; cdr3_aa: CASSFPTGNEQFF
d_call: TRBD2; v_call: TRBV5-1; j_call: TRBJ2-7; clone_size: .; cdr3_nt: TGCGCCAGCAGCCGAACTAGCGGGAGCTCCTACGAGCAGTACTTC; cdr3_aa: CASSRTSGSSYEQYF
d_call: .; v_call: TRBV5-1; j_call: TRBJ1-2; clone_size: .; cdr3_nt: TGCGCCAGCAGCCTACTTGTGAACTATGGCTACACCTTC; cdr3_aa: CASSLLVNYGYTF
d_call: .; v_call: TRBV15; j_call: TRBJ2-3; clone_size: .; cdr3_nt: TGTGCCACCAGCAGAGATATTGATACGCAGTATTTT; cdr3_aa: CATSRDIDTQYF
d_call: TRBD1; v_call: TRBV27; j_call: TRBJ1-3; clone_size: .; cdr3_nt: TGTGCCAGCAGTTCCGTCCCGGGACAGGGACTTACTTCAAACACCATATATTTT; cdr3_aa: CASSSVPGQGLTSNTIYF
d_call: TRBD1; v_call: TRBV10-1; j_call: TRBJ1-1; clone_size: .; cdr3_nt: TGCGCCAGCAGTGCAGGGGGCGCAAACACTGAAGCTTTCTTT; cdr3_aa: CASSAGGANTEAFF
d_call: .; v_call: TRBV27; j_call: TRBJ2-5; clone_size: .; cdr3_nt: TGTGCCAGCAGTCCAACAGGGAAGACCCAGTACTTC; cdr3_aa: CASSPTGKTQYF